A selection of T cell receptor beta chains follows, all from one sample in a study of technical replicates of blood from several donors. The table came from immunoSEQ multiplex PCR; TCRdb's copy has only in-frame clones and leaves some out. The repertoire holds some 70,000 clones, with approximately 89% as singletons. The material sequenced was PBMCs. The receptors were sampled from a human donor in good health. Some clones in this sample may be carry-over from other donors' samples. CDR3s include the opening cysteine and the closing phenylalanine or tryptophan. The D gene is left open where the match is weak. The size entry is marked missing in some rows and otherwise reads once, few, many or a size class.

clone size	D gene	V gene	J gene	CDR3 DNA	CDR3 protein
once	TRBD2	TRBV7-9	TRBJ2-7	TGTGCCAGCAGCTTAACTGGGGGGGACTACGAGCAGTACTTC	CASSLTGGDYEQYF
NA	TRBD1	TRBV6-5	TRBJ1-6	TGTGCCAGCAGTTACAAAGAGGGGGCTGTTAAATCCCTCCACTTT	CASSYKEGAVKSLHF
NA	TRBD2	TRBV7-2	TRBJ2-1	TGTGCCAGCAGCTTAGTCTTTGGGACTAACAATGAGCAGTTCTTC	CASSLVFGTNNEQFF
NA	TRBD1	TRBV27	TRBJ1-4	TGTGCCAGCAGTCAAGGGACAGGGCGTGAAAAACTGTTTTTT	CASSQGTGREKLFF
NA	NA	TRBV4-3	TRBJ2-7	TGCGCCAGCAGCCAAGATAGGCAGGGCCCCTACGAGCAGTACTTC	CASSQDRQGPYEQYF
NA	TRBD1	TRBV18	TRBJ1-6	TGTGCCAGCTCACCCGGACAGGGCACCACACCCCTCCACTTT	CASSPGQGTTPLHF
NA	NA	TRBV6-1	TRBJ2-3	TGTGCCAGCAGCCCCCGACTAGGGGTCACAGATACGCAGTATTTT	CASSPRLGVTDTQYF
NA	TRBD2	TRBV5-1	TRBJ2-1	TGCGCCAGCAGCTCTCGGGGGACTAGCGCCGAGGAGCAGTTCTTC	CASSSRGTSAEEQFF
NA	NA	TRBV2	TRBJ1-1	TGTGCCAGCAGTTCGACTGTGAACACTGAAGCTTTCTTT	CASSSTVNTEAFF
once	NA	TRBV11-2	TRBJ1-3	TGTGCCAGCCGAGAGAGGGGAGGGGCTGGAAACACCATATATTTT	CASRERGGAGNTIYF
once	TRBD1	TRBV28	TRBJ1-3	TGTGCCAGCAGAGGACAGGGAGTAGCCTCTGGAAACACCATATATTTT	CASRGQGVASGNTIYF
NA	TRBD1	TRBV4-1	TRBJ1-2	TGCGCCAGCAGCCAAGATTTGGACAGGGGGCTGACGGGCTACACCTTC	CASSQDLDRGLTGYTF
NA	TRBD1	TRBV7-9	TRBJ2-5	TGTGCCAGCTTGCAGGGGGCAGGAGAGACCCAGTACTTC	CASLQGAGETQYF
NA	NA	TRBV5-3	TRBJ1-2	TGTGCCAGAAGCGCGGCAATTTGGGGGCTCAGTTCCTATGGCTACACCTTC	CARSAAIWGLSSYGYTF
NA	TRBD2	TRBV5-1	TRBJ2-2	TGCGCCAGCAGCTTGTGGGGACTAGCGGGTTCGAACACCGGGGAGCTGTTTTTT	CASSLWGLAGSNTGELFF